These 8 T cell receptor beta chains share one sample of origin, sequenced in a study of cytomegalovirus exposure and HLA in healthy donors. The PCR contained 60 Vbeta and 13 Jbeta primers. Produced via immunoSEQ multiplex PCR; TCRdb's table is partial and in-frame only. This table lists about 170,000 clones. Sequencing was carried out using PBMCs. These receptors were taken from a woman aged 55-69 years in good health and CMV-seronegative.

The chain links TRBV6-5 to TRBJ2-3, with 12 bases that match TRBD2. CDR1 is MNHEY, CDR2 SVGAGI, per germline. The CDR3 sequence is 16 residues long. V lost 4 bases, J lost 3 bases, and 5 bases stayed unmatched. CDR3 nucleotides: TGTGCCAGCAGTTCCGCGACTAGCGGGAGTACAGATACGCAGTATTTT. It specifies CASSSATSGSTDTQYF.

The gene calls are TRBV4-1 and TRBJ1-4; 8 bases are a match to TRBD1. The germline V gene has CDR1 MGHRA and CDR2 YSYEKL. V shed 0 bases, J shed 12 bases, and the junction held 12 bases outside the gene matches. The CDR3 is made up of 16 amino acids. The CDR3 coding sequence is TGCGCCAGCAGCCAAGATGGCGGACAGGGACGGGCTCAACTGTTTTTT. It codes for CASSQDGGQGRAQLFF.

The V and J genes are TRBV7-8 and TRBJ2-1, with 8 bases aligning to TRBD2. The germline V gene encodes CDR1 SGHVS and CDR2 FQNEAQ. V trimming: 7 bases; J trimming: 2 bases; junction bases outside the gene matches: 13. The CDR3 runs 17 residues. The CDR3 protein is CASIKYRLAGAYNEQFF. CDR3 DNA sequence: TGTGCCAGCATCAAATACCGGCTAGCGGGCGCCTACAATGAGCAGTTCTTC.

The chain carries TRBV2 and TRBJ2-7, with D hard to call. The CDR3 loop spans 13 amino acids. V shed 3 bases and J shed 2 bases, with 8 bases lying between them. Germline values: CDR1 SNHLY, CDR2 FYNNEI. CDR3 DNA: TGTGCCAGCAGTGAGCAGGTTCCCTACGAGCAGTACTTC. Its protein product is CASSEQVPYEQYF.

The J gene is TRBJ2-7, the V gene TRBV4-1; 16 bases are shared with TRBD2. CDR3 size: 16 residues. CDR1 is MGHRA and CDR2 is YSYEKL in the germline V gene. The V and J ends lost 3 bases and 5 bases, in that order; junction bases with no gene match: 4. The CDR3 bases are TGCGCCAGCAGCCAGCCTGGGACTAGCGGGAGGGACGAGCAGTACTTC. Residues: CASSQPGTSGRDEQYF.

This chain uses TRBV10-3 with TRBJ1-2, with 7 bases fitting TRBD1. V was clipped by 10 bases and J by 5 bases; unmatched bases: 10. The germline V gene has CDR1 ENHRY and CDR2 SYGVKD. The CDR3 is 13 residues long. The CDR3 reads CATTGQDSYGYTF. CDR3 nucleotide sequence: TGTGCCACGACAGGGCAAGACTCTTATGGCTACACCTTC.

This rearrangement joins TRBV30 to TRBJ2-7, with D unclear. The V gene's germline CDR1 is GTSNPN and CDR2 SVGIG (reference sequence). V lost 4 bases and J lost 0, with 7 bases in between. This CDR3 comprises 12 residues. CDR3 sequence: CAWTDNSYEQYF. The DNA for the CDR3 is TGTGCCTGGACAGACAACTCCTACGAGCAGTACTTC. The variable domain in full, completed from reference TRBV30 and TRBJ2-7, reads SQTIHQWPATLVQPVGSPLSLECTVEGTSNPNLYWYRQAAGRGLQLLFYSVGIGQISSEVPQNLSASRPQDRQFILSSKKLLLSDSGFYLCAWTDNSYEQYFGPGTRLTVT.

The V gene is TRBV18, the J gene TRBJ1-5; no reliable D call. V was trimmed by 3 bases and J by 2 bases, leaving 11 bases between them. From germline, CDR1 is KGHSH and CDR2 LQKENI. The CDR3 totals 15 residues. CDR3 amino acids: CASSPTGKGNQPQHF. The CDR3 DNA reads TGTGCCAGCTCACCCACCGGGAAGGGCAATCAGCCCCAGCATTTT.